This T cell receptor beta chain was sequenced for a study of shared clonotypes between healthy human individuals. Details on this clone: What it binds is unknown.

Germline V gene sequence: CDR1 MNHEY, CDR2 SMNVEV (reference sequence). CDR3 length: 16 residues. J lost 6 bases, V lost 4 bases, and 10 bases had no gene match. The table came from immunoSEQ multiplex PCR; TCRdb's copy has only in-frame clones and leaves some out. The sample lists about 2.1 million clones, 85% to 95% occurring once. Cells designated naive CD8 were CD45RO-negative and were positively selected for CCR7, with terminally differentiated effector memory CD45RA+ cells excluded. General observations from the study: Only blood was sampled; tissue repertoires likely differ.

The sequenced sample was naive CD8+ T cells from PBMCs. J is TRBJ2-1 and V is TRBV27; 9 bases agree with TRBD2. The TCR was taken from a man between 18 and 29 years old in good health. Some clones in this sample may be carry-over from other donors' samples. Written as DNA, the CDR3 is TGTGCCAGCAGTTCATACGTAGGGACTAGCTCCAATGAGCAGTTCTTC. This sequence encodes CASSSYVGTSSNEQFF.